This T cell receptor beta chain emerged from a study of long-term antiretroviral therapy in people with HIV. Samples were assayed with immunoSEQ v3.0 at survey level. Only in-frame clones appear in the TCRdb table, and some are missing; sequencing was by immunoSEQ multiplex PCR. This table holds over 25,000 clones, approximately 87% found once. Every participant gave one or more pre-ART and two or more post-ART PBMC samples. Participants with HIV, all of them, were treated in the United States. Germline CDR1 reads SGHTA; CDR2 reads FQGNSA. CDR3 size: 16 residues. The V and J ends lost 3 bases and 0 bases respectively, with 9 bases between them. A word on this clone: The antigen is unknown.

General study results and limits: ART was followed by higher diversity that remained below transplant donor controls. HIV repertoires spanned narrower CDR3 length ranges than controls.

The source is a woman under 30 with HIV. The genes are TRBV7-2 and TRBJ1-6; unclear D gene. The sequences come from unsorted PBMCs, collected 0.5 years after starting antiretroviral therapy. The CDR3: CASSLSGSSYNSPLHF. DNA for the CDR3: TGTGCCAGCAGCTTGAGCGGGAGCTCCTATAATTCACCCCTCCACTTT.